This T cell receptor (beta chain) was sequenced during a study of OX40 agonist ivuxolimab in advanced cancers. The wider study: Participants could have had prior anti-PD-1, anti-PD-L1 or anti-CTLA-4 therapy, and approximately 40% had some.

About this clone itself: Its specificity is unknown.

The assay was immunoSEQ multiplex PCR, and TCRdb's table has in-frame clones only and misses some. The sample consists of 57,000 or so clones, 65% to 90% of them appearing once. CDR1 and CDR2 (germline): LNHNV, YYDKDF (reference sequence). The CDR3 runs to 17 residues. V was cut by 0 bases and J by 3 bases, with 15 bases left in between. Notes on the study in general: Expanded clones were, on average, more numerous among CD8+ T cells than CD4+.

The J gene is TRBJ2-1, the V gene TRBV15; maybe TRBD1 (5 bases). This clonotype was sampled from an adult with an advanced solid tumor such as melanoma, head and neck, liver or kidney cancer. Sequenced here: CD4+ or CD8+ T cells sorted from blood, sampled in a trial of the OX40 agonist ivuxolimab. The DNA for the CDR3 is TGTGCCACCAGCAGAGATTTAAGTGCTAGGGGCTACAATGAGCAGTTCTTC. Protein: CATSRDLSARGYNEQFF. The variable domain in full, with the rest retrieved from reference TRBV15 and TRBJ2-1, is DAMVIQNPRYQVTQFGKPVTLSCSQTLNHNVMYWYQQKSSQAPKLLFHYYDKDFNNEADTPDNFQSRRPNTSFCFLDIRSPGLGDTAMYLCATSRDLSARGYNEQFFGPGTRLTVL.